This T cell receptor beta chain was identified in a study of cytomegalovirus exposure and HLA in healthy donors. Study details: The approximately 120 validation repertoires, a later analysis reported, used the same platform as the approximately 700 first-cohort repertoires.

Produced via immunoSEQ multiplex PCR; TCRdb's table is partial and in-frame only. The sample carries tens of thousands of clones, around 89% recorded once. With V trimmed by 1 base and J by 5 bases, 4 bases remained unmatched. The CDR3 extends over 15 amino acids. CDR1 is SGHKS, CDR2 YYEKEE, per germline (reference sequence). The sequence was collected from a woman aged 18-30 years in good health and CMV-seronegative. V and J are TRBV5-5 and TRBJ2-5; 11 nucleotides match TRBD2. The sequencing input was PBMCs. As DNA, the CDR3 is TGTGCCAGCAGCTTGACTAGCGGGAGTGGCGAGACCCAGTACTTC. Translated: CASSLTSGSGETQYF.